This T cell receptor beta chain was retrieved from a study of T cell repertoires in cytomegalovirus infection. One entry per CDR3 protein, called by TCRdb with MiXCR from the reads. Here the sample spans 110,000 or so distinct CDR3 sequences, 30% being singletons. Germline V CDR1 and CDR2: SGHNT, YYREEE (reference sequence). The V gene lost 0 bases and the J gene lost 4 bases, with 10 bases spanning the gap. This CDR3 comprises 14 residues. Regarding the study as a whole: The study found HLA-C-restricted CMV-specific TCR beta clonotypes dominating the ex vivo response.

This clonotype came up a few times. The antigen remains undetermined. The sample was CD8+ T cells from cultured PBMCs, taken from culture after CMV antigen stimulation. V usage is TRBV5-4 and J usage is TRBJ1-1; no clear D. The TCR comes from a human donor in good health (CMV status not recorded). Some clones in this sample may be carry-over from other donors' samples. The CDR3 bases are TGTGCCAGCAGCTTGGTTGTGGGAGGCACTGAAGCTTTCTTT. Its translation is CASSLVVGGTEAFF.